Presented here are 18 T cell receptor beta chains from one specimen sequenced in a study of cytomegalovirus exposure and HLA in healthy donors. Primers for the PCR totalled 60 Vbeta and 13 Jbeta. Sequenced by immunoSEQ multiplex PCR; TCRdb stores in-frame clones only, minus some. Among fewer than 90,000 clones listed, 75% to 80% were seen once. The specimen sequenced was PBMCs. These receptors all stem from a man under 40 in good health and CMV-seronegative.

This sequence joins TRBV30 and TRBJ2-2, with D perhaps matching TRBD1 (6 bases). V was cut by 3 bases and J by 5 bases, with 13 bases left in between. Germline-derived CDR1 and CDR2 are GTSNPN and SVGIG (reference sequence). This CDR3 comprises 14 residues. For the CDR3, the DNA is TGTGCCTGGAGGGGGGCCCTTCTAACCGGGGAGCTGTTTTTT. It yields the protein CAWRGALLTGELFF. Variable domain in full (rest from reference TRBV30 and TRBJ2-2): SQTIHQWPATLVQPVGSPLSLECTVEGTSNPNLYWYRQAAGRGLQLLFYSVGIGQISSEVPQNLSASRPQDRQFILSSKKLLLSDSGFYLCAWRGALLTGELFFGEGSRLTVL.

This clone was found a few times. The chain couples TRBV5-1 to TRBJ2-3; D is perhaps TRBD2 (5 bases). The CDR3 loop spans 14 amino acids. Per the germline V gene, CDR1 is SGHRS and CDR2 is YFSETQ. V lost 0 bases to trimming and J lost 2 bases, with 7 bases between them. For the CDR3, the DNA is TGCGCCAGCAGCTTGGCTAGCAACACAGATACGCAGTATTTT. The encoded protein is CASSLASNTDTQYF.

V is TRBV6-5 and J is TRBJ2-1; D gene ambiguous. Germline CDR1 MNHEY, CDR2 SVGAGI. The CDR3 is made up of 14 amino acids. V lost 5 bases, J lost 8 bases, and 16 bases lay in between. DNA for the CDR3: TGTGCCAGCAGTAATAGCCTACTCAGCTATGAGCAGTTCTTC. Its translation: CASSNSLLSYEQFF.

J is TRBJ2-3 and V is TRBV7-2, with 9 bases lining up with TRBD2. Germline assignment: CDR1 SGHTA and CDR2 FQGNSA. This CDR3 is built from 17 residues. Trimming removed 4 bases from V and 4 bases from J; junction bases left unmatched: 12. In nucleotides, the CDR3 is TGTGCCAGCAGCTACGTCCTTGCGGGAGGGCCCTCAGATACGCAGTATTTT. Translated: CASSYVLAGGPSDTQYF.

The chain is built from TRBV6-1 and TRBJ2-7; TRBD1 matches 7 bases. The V and J ends lost 3 bases and 3 bases, in that order; junction bases with no gene match: 8. The CDR3 sequence is 15 residues long. Germline loops: CDR1 MNHNS, CDR2 SASEGT. CDR3 region: CASSEGAGGFYEQYF. The CDR3 DNA reads as TGTGCCAGCAGTGAGGGAGCAGGGGGTTTCTACGAGCAGTACTTC.

The chain has TRBV10-3 and TRBJ2-1, with 9 nucleotides matching TRBD2. This CDR3 is built from 15 residues. The V segment lost 4 bases and the J segment 5 bases; nucleotides outside the gene matches: 6. Germline loops: CDR1 ENHRY, CDR2 SYGVKD. The CDR3 sequence is CAISGVAGGNNEQFF. The CDR3 nucleotides are TGTGCCATCAGTGGCGTTGCGGGGGGGAACAATGAGCAGTTCTTC.

This clone was recorded only once. The gene calls are TRBV5-6 and TRBJ2-1, with D perhaps TRBD1 (6 bases). The CDR3 length is 14 residues. Germline CDR1 and CDR2: SGHDT and YYEEEE. V dropped 5 bases and J dropped 4 bases, with 13 bases sitting between them. CDR3 sequence reads: CASRRRDNYNEQFF. In DNA form, the CDR3 reads TGTGCCAGCAGACGCCGGGACAATTACAATGAGCAGTTCTTC.

V and J are TRBV27 and TRBJ2-6; possible D gene TRBD1, 5 bases. Trimming cost V 5 bases and J 4 bases, with 21 bases left between them. CDR1 and CDR2 from the germline V gene are MNHEY and SMNVEV (reference sequence). The CDR3 runs to 18 residues. In DNA, the CDR3 is TGTGCCAGCAGTGCGATCAAGGGGCCGTATGACGGGGCCAACGTCCTGACTTTC. It is translated as CASSAIKGPYDGANVLTF. The full variable domain, its missing parts supplied by reference TRBV27 and TRBJ2-6, is EAQVTQNPRYLITVTGKKLTVTCSQNMNHEYMSWYRQDPGLGLRQIYYSMNVEVTDKGDVPEGYKVSRKEKRNFPLILESPSPNQTSLYFCASSAIKGPYDGANVLTFGAGSRLTVL.

This clone was seen a few times. The chain couples TRBV7-9 to TRBJ1-5, with TRBD1 matching 9 bases. The CDR3 length is 14 residues. Germline CDR1 and CDR2: SEHNR and FQNEAQ (reference sequence). V lost 5 bases to trimming and J lost 7 bases; unmatched junction nucleotides: 6. The CDR3 reads CASSPGQGWQPQHF. CDR3 bases: TGTGCCAGCAGCCCAGGACAGGGGTGGCAGCCCCAGCATTTT.

The sample holds one count of this clone. The chain has TRBV11-2 and TRBJ2-1, with D perhaps matching TRBD1 (7 bases). The length of the CDR3 is 15 residues. Germline V gene sequence: CDR1 SGHAT, CDR2 FQNNGV. V was trimmed by 6 bases and J by 1 base, leaving 13 bases between them. The CDR3 protein is CASRWGDRSYNEQFF. DNA for the CDR3: TGTGCCAGCAGGTGGGGGGACAGATCCTACAATGAGCAGTTCTTC.

The chain has TRBV2 and TRBJ2-5, with TRBD2 matching 11 bases. The CDR3 consists of 16 residues. Germline lookup yields CDR1 SNHLY and CDR2 FYNNEI. J gave up 5 bases and V 3 bases, and 8 bases lay outside the gene matches. In DNA form, the CDR3 reads TGTGCCAGCAGTGACCGTAGACTAGCGGGGAGTGAGACCCAGTACTTC. Translation gives CASSDRRLAGSETQYF.

The V call is TRBV28, the J call TRBJ1-6; TRBD1 is a possible D gene (5 bases). This CDR3 has 19 residues. The ends were cut back, 7 bases at V and 0 bases at J, with 22 bases in the middle. Germline V gene sequence: CDR1 MDHEN, CDR2 SYDVKM. The CDR3 nucleotides are TGTGCCAGCACCGGAGCGTTCAGAACCGACAGCTCCTATAATTCACCCCTCCACTTT. Amino acids: CASTGAFRTDSSYNSPLHF.

This clone occurred a few times. The rearrangement uses TRBV7-8 and TRBJ1-2; D gene unclear. V was cut by 2 bases and J by 4 bases, with 14 bases left in between. The CDR3 is 15 residues long. The germline V gene encodes CDR1 SGHVS and CDR2 FQNEAQ. This chain's CDR3 is CASSLRPDIFYGYTF. The CDR3 coding sequence is TGTGCCAGCAGCTTACGTCCCGACATTTTCTATGGCTACACCTTC.

This clone was seen only a few times. The chain employs TRBV18 and TRBJ2-7; TRBD1 is a possible D gene (6 bases). Trimming removed 1 base from V and 6 bases from J, with 13 bases in between. This CDR3 comprises 14 residues. Germline CDR1 KGHSH, CDR2 LQKENI. CDR3 nucleotides: TGTGCCAGCTCACCACGAGATCAGGGGTCCGAGCAGTACTTC. Residues: CASSPRDQGSEQYF.

The V gene is TRBV18, the J gene TRBJ2-1, with D unresolved. This CDR3 comprises 14 residues. V gave up 3 bases and J gave up 4 bases, with 10 bases separating them. CDR1 is KGHSH, CDR2 LQKENI, per germline. As DNA, the CDR3 is TGTGCCAGCTCACCGGCGGCAGTATACAATGAGCAGTTCTTC. Its translation: CASSPAAVYNEQFF.

For the CDR3, the DNA is TGTGCCAGCAGCTGGGGACAGGGTGGCAATGAGCAGTTCTTC. Its protein is CASSWGQGGNEQFF. V usage is TRBV7-9 and J usage is TRBJ2-1; 9 bases align to TRBD1. CDR1 and CDR2 from the germline V gene are SEHNR and FQNEAQ (reference sequence). V lost 4 bases to trimming and J lost 6 bases; unmatched junction nucleotides: 4. There are 14 residues in the CDR3.

The rearrangement links TRBV7-9 to TRBJ2-1; 10 bases are a match to TRBD2. This CDR3 has 15 residues. Germline V gene lookup returns CDR1 SEHNR and CDR2 FQNEAQ (reference sequence). V was pared by 3 bases and J by 8 bases, with 7 bases of the junction left unmatched. The CDR3 coding sequence is TGTGCCAGCAGCTTTCCGGGACTAGCGAACCATGAGCAGTTCTTC. Its protein product is CASSFPGLANHEQFF.

The V call is TRBV7-2, the J call TRBJ2-3, with 7 bases fitting TRBD2. Trimming removed 5 bases from V and 3 bases from J; junction bases left unmatched: 5. The CDR3 loop spans 14 amino acids. Germline V gene data show CDR1 as SGHTA and CDR2 as FQGNSA. CDR3 loop: CASSNPSGTDTQYF. In DNA, the CDR3 is TGTGCCAGCAGCAACCCTAGCGGTACAGATACGCAGTATTTT.